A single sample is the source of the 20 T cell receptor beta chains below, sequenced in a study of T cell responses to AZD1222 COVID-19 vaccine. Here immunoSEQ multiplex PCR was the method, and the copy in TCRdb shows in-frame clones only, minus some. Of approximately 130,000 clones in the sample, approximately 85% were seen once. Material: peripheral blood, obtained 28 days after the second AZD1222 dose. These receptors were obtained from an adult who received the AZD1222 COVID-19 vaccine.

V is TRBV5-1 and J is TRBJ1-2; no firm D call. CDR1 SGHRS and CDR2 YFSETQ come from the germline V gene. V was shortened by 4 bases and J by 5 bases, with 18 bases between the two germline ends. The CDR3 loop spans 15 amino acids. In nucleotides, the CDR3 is TGCGCCAGCAGCCTGGACCTGGCCACGGGTTATGGCTACACCTTC. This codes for CASSLDLATGYGYTF.

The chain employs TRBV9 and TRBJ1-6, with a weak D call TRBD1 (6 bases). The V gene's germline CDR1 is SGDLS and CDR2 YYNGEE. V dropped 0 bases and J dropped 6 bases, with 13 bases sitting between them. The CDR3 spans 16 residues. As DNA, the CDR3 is TGTGCCAGCAGCGTAGACGGACAGAGTCCTAATTCACCCCTCCACTTT. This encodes CASSVDGQSPNSPLHF.

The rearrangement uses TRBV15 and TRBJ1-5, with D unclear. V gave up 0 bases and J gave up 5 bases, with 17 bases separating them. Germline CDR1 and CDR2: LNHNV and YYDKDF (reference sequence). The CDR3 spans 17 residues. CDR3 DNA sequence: TGTGCCACCAGCAGAGATCATGAAACACCCGGGGATCAGCCCCAGCATTTT. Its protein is CATSRDHETPGDQPQHF.

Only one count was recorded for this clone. The CDR3 DNA reads as TGTGCCAGCAGTTACACCCCCGGTTGGGGCCGGGAGACCCAGTACTTC. Its protein product is CASSYTPGWGRETQYF. This sequence joins TRBV6-5 and TRBJ2-5, with D perhaps TRBD1 (5 bases). CDR1 and CDR2 (germline): MNHEY, SVGAGI. Trimming cost V 2 bases and J 5 bases, with 18 bases left between them. This CDR3 comprises 16 residues.

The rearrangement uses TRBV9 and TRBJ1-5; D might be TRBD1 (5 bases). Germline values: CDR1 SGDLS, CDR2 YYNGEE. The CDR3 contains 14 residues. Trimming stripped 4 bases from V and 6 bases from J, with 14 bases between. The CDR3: CASSLSGGGQPQHF. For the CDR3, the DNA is TGTGCCAGCAGCCTTAGTGGGGGGGGTCAGCCCCAGCATTTT. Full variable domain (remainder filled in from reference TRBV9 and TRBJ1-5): DSGVTQTPKHLITATGQRVTLRCSPRSGDLSVYWYQQSLDQGLQFLIQYYNGEERAKGNILERFSAQQFPDLHSELNLSSLELGDSALYFCASSLSGGGQPQHFGDGTRLSIL.

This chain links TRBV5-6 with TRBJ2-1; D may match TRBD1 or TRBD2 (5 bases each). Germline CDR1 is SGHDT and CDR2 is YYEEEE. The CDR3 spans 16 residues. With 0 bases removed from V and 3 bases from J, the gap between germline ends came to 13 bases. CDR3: CASSLVFAGSYNEQFF. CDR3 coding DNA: TGTGCCAGCAGCTTGGTTTTTGCAGGGAGCTACAATGAGCAGTTCTTC.

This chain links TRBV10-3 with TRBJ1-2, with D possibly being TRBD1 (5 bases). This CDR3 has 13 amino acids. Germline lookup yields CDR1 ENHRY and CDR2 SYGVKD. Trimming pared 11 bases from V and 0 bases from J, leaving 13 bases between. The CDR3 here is CASGDQPNYGYTF. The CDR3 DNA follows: TGTGCCTCGGGGGACCAACCTAACTATGGCTACACCTTC.

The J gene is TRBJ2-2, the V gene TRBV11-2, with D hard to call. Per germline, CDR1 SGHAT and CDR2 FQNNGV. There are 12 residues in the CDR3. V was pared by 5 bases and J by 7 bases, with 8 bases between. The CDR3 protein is CASSNPGGELFF. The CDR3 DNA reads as TGTGCCAGCAGCAACCCCGGCGGGGAGCTGTTTTTT.

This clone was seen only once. The CDR3, as DNA: TGTGCCAGTAGTAACACAGGGGGGCAAGATACGCAGTATTTT. It yields the protein CASSNTGGQDTQYF. The chain joins TRBV19 to TRBJ2-3; 8 bases fit TRBD1. Germline V gives CDR1 LNHDA, CDR2 SQIVND (reference sequence). The CDR3 is 14 amino acids. V shed 4 bases and J 5 bases; nucleotides not matched to a gene: 5.

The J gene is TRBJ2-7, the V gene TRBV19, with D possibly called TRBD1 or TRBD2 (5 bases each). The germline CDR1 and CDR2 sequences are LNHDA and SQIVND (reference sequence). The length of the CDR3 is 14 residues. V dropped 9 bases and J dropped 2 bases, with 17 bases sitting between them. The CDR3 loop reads CASSRGGLPYEQYF. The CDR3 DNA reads TGTGCCAGCTCCCGGGGCGGGCTCCCCTACGAGCAGTACTTC.

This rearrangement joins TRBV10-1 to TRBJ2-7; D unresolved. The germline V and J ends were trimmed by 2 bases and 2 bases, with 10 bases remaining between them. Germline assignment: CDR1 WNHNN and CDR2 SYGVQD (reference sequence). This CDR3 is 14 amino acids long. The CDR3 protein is CASSENRHPYEQYF. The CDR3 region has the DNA TGCGCCAGCAGTGAGAACAGACATCCCTACGAGCAGTACTTC.

The DNA for the CDR3 is TGTGCCAGCAGTCCAGGGAATGAGGGAAGTGGCTACACCTTC. The encoded protein is CASSPGNEGSGYTF. This rearrangement joins TRBV6-5 to TRBJ1-2; possible D gene TRBD1, 5 bases. Germline CDR1 is MNHEY and CDR2 is SVGAGI. The ends were cut back, 5 bases at V and 7 bases at J, with 17 bases in the middle. The CDR3 runs 14 residues.

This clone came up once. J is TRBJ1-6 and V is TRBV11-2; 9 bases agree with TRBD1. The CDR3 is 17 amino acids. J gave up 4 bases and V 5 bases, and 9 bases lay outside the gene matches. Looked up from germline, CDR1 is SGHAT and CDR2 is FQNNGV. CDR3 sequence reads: CASSLRMGQGYNSPLHF. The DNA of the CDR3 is TGTGCCAGCAGCCTCAGGATGGGACAGGGATATAATTCACCCCTCCACTTT.

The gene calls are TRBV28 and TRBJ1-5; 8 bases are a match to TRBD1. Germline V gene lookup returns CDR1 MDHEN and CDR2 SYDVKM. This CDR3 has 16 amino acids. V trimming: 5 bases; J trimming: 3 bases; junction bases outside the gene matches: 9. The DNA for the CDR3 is TGTGCCAGCAGTACCCCAGGGGGCGTAGTCAATCAGCCCCAGCATTTT. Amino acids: CASSTPGGVVNQPQHF.

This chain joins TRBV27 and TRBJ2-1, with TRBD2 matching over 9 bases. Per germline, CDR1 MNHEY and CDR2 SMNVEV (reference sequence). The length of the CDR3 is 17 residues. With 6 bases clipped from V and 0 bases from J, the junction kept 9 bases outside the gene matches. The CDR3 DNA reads TGTGCCAGCAGCCGCCCCAGCGGGAGGAGCTCCTACAATGAGCAGTTCTTC. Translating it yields CASSRPSGRSSYNEQFF.

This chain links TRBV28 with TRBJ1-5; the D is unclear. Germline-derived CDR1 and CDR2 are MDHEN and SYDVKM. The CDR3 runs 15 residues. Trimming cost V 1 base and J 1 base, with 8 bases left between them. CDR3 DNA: TGTGCCAGCAGTTTATACAGATCAAGCAATCAGCCCCAGCATTTT. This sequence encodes CASSLYRSSNQPQHF. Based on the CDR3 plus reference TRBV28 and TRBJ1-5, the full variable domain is DVKVTQSSRYLVKRTGEKVFLECVQDMDHENMFWYRQDPGLGLRLIYFSYDVKMKEKGDIPEGYSVSREKKERFSLILESASTNQTSMYLCASSLYRSSNQPQHFGDGTRLSIL.

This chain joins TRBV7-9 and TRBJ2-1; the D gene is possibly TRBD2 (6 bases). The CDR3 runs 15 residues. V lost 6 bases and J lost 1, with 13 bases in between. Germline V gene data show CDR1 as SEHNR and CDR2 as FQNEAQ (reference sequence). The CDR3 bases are TGTGCCAGCAGTCTCCCTCGGGAGTCCTACAATGAGCAGTTCTTC. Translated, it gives CASSLPRESYNEQFF.

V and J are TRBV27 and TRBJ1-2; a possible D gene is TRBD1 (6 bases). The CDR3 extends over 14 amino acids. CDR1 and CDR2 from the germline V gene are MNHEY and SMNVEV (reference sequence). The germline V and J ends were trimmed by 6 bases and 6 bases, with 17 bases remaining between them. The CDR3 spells CASRPRTGLHGYTF. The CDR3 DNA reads TGTGCCAGCAGACCCCGAACAGGGTTGCATGGCTACACCTTC.

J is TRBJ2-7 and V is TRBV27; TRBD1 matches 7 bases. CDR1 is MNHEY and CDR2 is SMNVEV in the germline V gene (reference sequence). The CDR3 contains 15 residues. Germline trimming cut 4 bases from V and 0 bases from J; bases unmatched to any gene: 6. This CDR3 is CASSYRTGISYEQYF. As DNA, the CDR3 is TGTGCCAGCAGTTACCGGACAGGTATCTCCTACGAGCAGTACTTC.

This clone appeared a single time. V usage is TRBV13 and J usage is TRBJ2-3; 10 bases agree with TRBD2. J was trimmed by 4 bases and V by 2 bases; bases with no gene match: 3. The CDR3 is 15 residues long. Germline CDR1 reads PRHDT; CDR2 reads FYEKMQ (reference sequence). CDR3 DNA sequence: TGTGCCAGCAGCTTACCTAGCGGGAGTTCAGATACGCAGTATTTT. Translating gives CASSLPSGSSDTQYF.